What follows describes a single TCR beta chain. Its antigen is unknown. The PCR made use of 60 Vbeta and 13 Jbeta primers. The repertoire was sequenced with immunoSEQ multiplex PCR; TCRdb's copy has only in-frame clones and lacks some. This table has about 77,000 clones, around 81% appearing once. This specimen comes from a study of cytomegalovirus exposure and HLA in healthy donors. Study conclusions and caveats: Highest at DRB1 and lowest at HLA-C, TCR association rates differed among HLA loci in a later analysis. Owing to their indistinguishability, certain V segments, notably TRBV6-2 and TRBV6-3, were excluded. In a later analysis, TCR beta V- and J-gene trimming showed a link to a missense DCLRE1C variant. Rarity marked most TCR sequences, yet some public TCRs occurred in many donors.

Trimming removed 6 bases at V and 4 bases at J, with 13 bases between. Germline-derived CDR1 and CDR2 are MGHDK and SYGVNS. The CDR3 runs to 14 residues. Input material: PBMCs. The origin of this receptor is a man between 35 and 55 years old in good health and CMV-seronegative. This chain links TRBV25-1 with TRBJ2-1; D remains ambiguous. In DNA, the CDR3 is TGTGCCAGCAGCTTCTCCCCCCTATACAATGAGCAGTTCTTC. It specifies CASSFSPLYNEQFF.